This is a list of T cell receptor beta chains from one sample in a study of blood T cell repertoires in COVID-19. Repertoires were generated with immunoSEQ multiplex PCR, while TCRdb's copy carries only in-frame clones and drops some. The data contain 150,000 to 200,000 clones, 80% to 90% of them singletons. Specimen: peripheral blood. These receptors were taken from a human donor with active or convalescent COVID-19. The donor label of this sample is uncertain. The CDR3 runs from the conserved cysteine through the conserved F or W. The D gene is left open where the match is weak. Part of the rows lack a size; the others show once, few, many or a class for expanded clones.

TRBJ2-1 | once | TRBD2 | TRBV5-1 | TGCGCCAGCAGTCTAAGGTGGACTAGCGGGAAACAAAGGGGTGAGCAGTTCTTC | CASSLRWTSGKQRGEQFF
TRBJ2-7 | - | - | TRBV18 | TGTGCCAGCTCACCACCGGCAGCGGGCGAGCAGTACTTC | CASSPPAAGEQYF
TRBJ2-3 | - | TRBD2 | TRBV10-3 | TGTGCCATCACTAGCGGGAGCCGGGCAGATACGCAGTATTTT | CAITSGSRADTQYF
TRBJ2-7 | - | - | TRBV7-9 | TGTGCCAGCAGCCCGCGAGGGGGGGGGATTGGGCACGAGCAGTACTTC | CASSPRGGGIGHEQYF
TRBJ1-1 | - | - | TRBV7-2 | TGTGCCAGCAGCTTCGGCAGGGGCACTGAAGCTTTCTTT | CASSFGRGTEAFF
TRBJ1-3 | - | - | TRBV19 | TGTGCCAGTAGGGGCTTAGGAAACACCATATATTTT | CASRGLGNTIYF
TRBJ1-5 | - | - | TRBV18 | TGTGCCAGCTCACCTCGCGGGGATCAGCCCCAGCATTTT | CASSPRGDQPQHF
TRBJ1-5 | - | - | TRBV7-8 | TGTGCCAGCAGCCCTCCGGTGCGGGGCGGCAATCAGCCCCAGCATTTT | CASSPPVRGGNQPQHF
TRBJ1-4 | - | TRBD1 | TRBV5-1 | TGCGCCAGCAGCTTGGCAGGGGGCGAAAGTGAAAAACTGTTTTTT | CASSLAGGESEKLFF
TRBJ2-1 | - | TRBD2 | TRBV9 | TGTGCCAGCAGCACGAGGGAACTAGCGGGAGCTAATGAGCAGTTCTTC | CASSTRELAGANEQFF
TRBJ2-1 | - | - | TRBV2 | TGTGCCAGCAGCACCGGACAGGGTCGGGTCATAGCGGGAGATTACAATGAGCAGTTCTTC | CASSTGQGRVIAGDYNEQFF
TRBJ2-2 | - | - | TRBV6-1 | TGTGCCAGCAGTGACCCTACCGGTCGCCGTTACACCGGGGAGCTGTTTTTT | CASSDPTGRRYTGELFF
TRBJ2-1 | once | TRBD2 | TRBV5-6 | TGTGCCAGCAGCTTGCGGGCGACTAGCGGCGATGAGCAGTTCTTC | CASSLRATSGDEQFF
TRBJ2-1 | - | TRBD2 | TRBV7-9 | TGTGCCAGCAGCTTGGGACTAGCGGGATACTACAATGAGCAGTTCTTC | CASSLGLAGYYNEQFF
TRBJ2-1 | - | TRBD2 | TRBV5-1 | TGCGCCAGCAGCTTGGAGGCCGGGGGGGCCGGAAATGAGCAGTTCTTC | CASSLEAGGAGNEQFF
TRBJ1-1 | few | TRBD1 | TRBV6-5 | TGTGCCAGCGGTAGGGAGAACAGGGGCACTGAAGCTTTCTTT | CASGRENRGTEAFF
TRBJ2-5 | - | - | TRBV28 | TGTGCCAGCAGTCCAACCGTAGGGGTACAAGAGACCCAGTACTTC | CASSPTVGVQETQYF
TRBJ1-1 | - | - | TRBV6-1 | TGTGCCAGCAGTGACGGTGCTGAAGCTTTCTTT | CASSDGAEAFF
TRBJ2-7 | once | - | TRBV5-1 | TGCGCCAGCAGCTTGGCCCCCGGGCAGGGGATTCTAGGGCAGTACTTC | CASSLAPGQGILGQYF
TRBJ2-3 | - | TRBD2 | TRBV7-3 | TGTGCCAGCAGCCTCACTAGCGGGGGGGTCACAGATACGCAGTATTTT | CASSLTSGGVTDTQYF